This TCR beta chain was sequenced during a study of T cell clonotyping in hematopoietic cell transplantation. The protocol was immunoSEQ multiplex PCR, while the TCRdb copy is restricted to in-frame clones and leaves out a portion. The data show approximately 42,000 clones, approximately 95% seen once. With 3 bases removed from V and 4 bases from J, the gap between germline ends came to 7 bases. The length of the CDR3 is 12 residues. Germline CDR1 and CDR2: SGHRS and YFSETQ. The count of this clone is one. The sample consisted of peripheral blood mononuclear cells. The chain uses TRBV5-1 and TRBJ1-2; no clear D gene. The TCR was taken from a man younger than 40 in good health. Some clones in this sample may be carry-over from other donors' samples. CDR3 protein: CASSSDSYGYTF. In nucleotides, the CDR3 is TGCGCCAGCAGCTCCGACTCCTATGGCTACACCTTC.